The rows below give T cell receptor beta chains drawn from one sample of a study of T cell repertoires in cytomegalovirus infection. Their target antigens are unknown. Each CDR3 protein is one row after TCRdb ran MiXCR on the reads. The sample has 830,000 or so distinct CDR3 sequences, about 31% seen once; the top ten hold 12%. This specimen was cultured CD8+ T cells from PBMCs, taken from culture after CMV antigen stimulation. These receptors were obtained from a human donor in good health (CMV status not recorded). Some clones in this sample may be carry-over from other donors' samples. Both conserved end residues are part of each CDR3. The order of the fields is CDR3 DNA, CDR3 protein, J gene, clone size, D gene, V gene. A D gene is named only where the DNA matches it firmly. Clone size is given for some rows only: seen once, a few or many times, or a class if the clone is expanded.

CDR3nt: TGTGCCAGCAGTGAACGGGGTGGTGTAGATACGCAGTATTTT
CDR3aa: CASSERGGVDTQYF
j_gene: TRBJ2-3
abundance: NA
d_gene: NA
v_gene: TRBV2

CDR3nt: TGTGCCAGCAGTTTGGAGAGTAGCAATCAGCCCCAGCATTTT
CDR3aa: CASSLESSNQPQHF
j_gene: TRBJ1-5
abundance: few
d_gene: NA
v_gene: TRBV27

CDR3nt: TGTGCCAGCAGCTCACAGGGTAGTTCCTATAATTCACCCCTCCACTTT
CDR3aa: CASSSQGSSYNSPLHF
j_gene: TRBJ1-6
abundance: few
d_gene: NA
v_gene: TRBV5-4

CDR3nt: TGTGCCAGCAGTGAAGTCGCCCTAGCATCCTACGAGCAGTACTTC
CDR3aa: CASSEVALASYEQYF
j_gene: TRBJ2-7
abundance: NA
d_gene: NA
v_gene: TRBV6-1

CDR3nt: TGTGCCAGCACCCGGCGGAACACTGAAGCTTTCTTT
CDR3aa: CASTRRNTEAFF
j_gene: TRBJ1-1
abundance: NA
d_gene: NA
v_gene: TRBV7-9

CDR3nt: TGTGCCAGCAGTGAAGATGGGCCCTATGAAGCTTTCTTT
CDR3aa: CASSEDGPYEAFF
j_gene: TRBJ1-1
abundance: NA
d_gene: NA
v_gene: TRBV6-1

CDR3nt: TGTGCCAGCAGTGGTGGGACACACTCCTACGAGCAGTACTTC
CDR3aa: CASSGGTHSYEQYF
j_gene: TRBJ2-7
abundance: few
d_gene: NA
v_gene: TRBV6-6

CDR3nt: TGTGCCAGCAGCGATACAAGGGGAAGCTCCTACAATGAGCAGTTCTTC
CDR3aa: CASSDTRGSSYNEQFF
j_gene: TRBJ2-1
abundance: many
d_gene: NA
v_gene: TRBV7-9

CDR3nt: TGTGCCACCAGCAGAGATAAGGGGGCACTCACTGAAGCTTTCTTT
CDR3aa: CATSRDKGALTEAFF
j_gene: TRBJ1-1
abundance: few
d_gene: TRBD1
v_gene: TRBV15

CDR3nt: TGTGCCAGCCGAGAAACCGGGGAGCTGTTTTTT
CDR3aa: CASRETGELFF
j_gene: TRBJ2-2
abundance: NA
d_gene: NA
v_gene: TRBV7-2

CDR3nt: TGTGCCAGCAGCATACAGGGTTGGGAAAAACTGTTTTTT
CDR3aa: CASSIQGWEKLFF
j_gene: TRBJ1-4
abundance: once
d_gene: NA
v_gene: TRBV2

CDR3nt: TGTGTCAGCAGTTTAATCTATTCGGGAGGAGGAGATCAGCCCCAGCATTTT
CDR3aa: CVSSLIYSGGGDQPQHF
j_gene: TRBJ1-5
abundance: NA
d_gene: NA
v_gene: TRBV27

CDR3nt: TGTGCCAGTAGTATTGGGAGGGCGACTACGCCGCGAGGCTACACCTTC
CDR3aa: CASSIGRATTPRGYTF
j_gene: TRBJ1-2
abundance: few
d_gene: NA
v_gene: TRBV19

CDR3nt: TGTGCCATCACCCGGACAGGGGTCGGCTACACCTTC
CDR3aa: CAITRTGVGYTF
j_gene: TRBJ1-2
abundance: NA
d_gene: TRBD1
v_gene: TRBV10-3

CDR3nt: TGTGCCAGCAGCCGCGACTCACTCACCGGGGAGCTGTTTTTT
CDR3aa: CASSRDSLTGELFF
j_gene: TRBJ2-2
abundance: few
d_gene: NA
v_gene: TRBV7-9

CDR3nt: NA
CDR3aa: CASSEFRFGANVLTF
j_gene: TRBJ2-6
abundance: NA
d_gene: NA
v_gene: TRBV25-1